Shown below are 2 T cell receptor beta chains from a single sample sequenced in a study of T cell responses to AZD1222 COVID-19 vaccine. The assay was immunoSEQ multiplex PCR, and TCRdb's table has in-frame clones only and misses some. This sample has under 75,000 clones, with roughly 87% found just once. The sample consisted of peripheral blood, taken on day 0 of AZD1222 vaccination. The receptors derive from an adult in good health.

V gene TRBV5-1 combines with J gene TRBJ2-7; 9 bases match TRBD2. Germline CDR1 and CDR2: SGHRS and YFSETQ. The CDR3 has 13 amino acids. V lost 4 bases, J lost 3 bases, and 2 bases stayed unmatched. The CDR3: CASSVLAGYEQYF. In DNA, the CDR3 is TGCGCCAGCAGCGTACTAGCGGGCTACGAGCAGTACTTC.

The rearrangement links TRBV19 to TRBJ2-7; D unresolved. CDR1 and CDR2 from the germline V gene are LNHDA and SQIVND (reference sequence). This CDR3 contains 15 residues. Trimming cost V 1 base and J 3 bases, with 13 bases left between them. The CDR3 is CASSIARVTGYEQYF. The CDR3 DNA is TGTGCCAGTAGTATAGCAAGGGTTACTGGCTACGAGCAGTACTTC.